This T cell receptor beta chain was sequenced in a study of blood T cell repertoires in COVID-19. The CDR3 runs 12 residues. V was shortened by 1 base and J by 12 bases, with 10 bases between the two germline ends. CDR1 and CDR2 (germline): SGHDN, FVKESK. Assay: immunoSEQ multiplex PCR; the TCRdb copy retains only in-frame clones and omits some. The sample contains a few hundred thousand clones, roughly 90% of which appear only once. Sequencing was carried out using peripheral blood. The TCR sequence derives from a young man with COVID-19, enrolled during active disease. The chain couples TRBV14 to TRBJ2-1; D might be TRBD2 (6 bases). CDR3 region: CASSQVLRGQFF. In DNA, the CDR3 is TGTGCCAGCAGCCAAGTTTTGCGGGGGCAGTTCTTC.